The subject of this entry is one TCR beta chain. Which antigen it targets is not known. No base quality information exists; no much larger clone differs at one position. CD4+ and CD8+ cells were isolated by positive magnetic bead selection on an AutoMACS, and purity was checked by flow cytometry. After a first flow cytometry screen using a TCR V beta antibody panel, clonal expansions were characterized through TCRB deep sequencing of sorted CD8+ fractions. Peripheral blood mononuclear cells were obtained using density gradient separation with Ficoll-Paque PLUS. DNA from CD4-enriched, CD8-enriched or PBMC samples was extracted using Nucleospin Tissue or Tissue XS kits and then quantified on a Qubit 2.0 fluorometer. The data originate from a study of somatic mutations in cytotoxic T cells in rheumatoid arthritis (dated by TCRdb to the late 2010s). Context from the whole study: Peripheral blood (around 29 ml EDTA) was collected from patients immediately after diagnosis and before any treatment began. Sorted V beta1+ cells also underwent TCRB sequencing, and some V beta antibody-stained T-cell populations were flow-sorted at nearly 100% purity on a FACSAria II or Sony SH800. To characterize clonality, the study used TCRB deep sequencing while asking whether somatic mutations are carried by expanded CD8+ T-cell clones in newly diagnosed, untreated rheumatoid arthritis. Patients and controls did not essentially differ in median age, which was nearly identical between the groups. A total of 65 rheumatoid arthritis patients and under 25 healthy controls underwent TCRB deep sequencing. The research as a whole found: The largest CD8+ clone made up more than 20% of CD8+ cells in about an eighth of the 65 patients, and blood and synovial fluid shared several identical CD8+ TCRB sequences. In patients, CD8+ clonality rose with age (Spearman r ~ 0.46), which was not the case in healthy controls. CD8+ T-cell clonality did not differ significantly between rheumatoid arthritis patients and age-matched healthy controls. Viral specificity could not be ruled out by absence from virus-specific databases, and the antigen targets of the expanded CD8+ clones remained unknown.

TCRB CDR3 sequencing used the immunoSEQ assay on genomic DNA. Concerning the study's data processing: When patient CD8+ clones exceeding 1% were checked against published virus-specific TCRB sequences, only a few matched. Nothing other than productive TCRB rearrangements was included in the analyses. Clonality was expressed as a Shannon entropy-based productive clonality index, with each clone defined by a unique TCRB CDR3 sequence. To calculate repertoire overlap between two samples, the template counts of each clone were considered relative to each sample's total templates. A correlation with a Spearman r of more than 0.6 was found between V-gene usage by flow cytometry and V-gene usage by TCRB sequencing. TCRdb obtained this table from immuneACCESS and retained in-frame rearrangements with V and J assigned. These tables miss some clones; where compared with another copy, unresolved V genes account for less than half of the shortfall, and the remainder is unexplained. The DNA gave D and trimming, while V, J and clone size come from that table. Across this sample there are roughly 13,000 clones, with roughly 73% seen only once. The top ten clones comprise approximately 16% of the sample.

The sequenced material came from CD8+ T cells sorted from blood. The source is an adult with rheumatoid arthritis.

The bases read TGTGCCAGCTGGGGGCACAATGAGCAGTTCTTC. It encodes CASWGHNEQFF. The V gene is TRBV6-1 and the J gene is TRBJ2-1, with TRBD1 perhaps the D gene, on 6 matching bases. CDR1 and CDR2 are drawn from the germline V gene: MNHNS, SASEGT. V loses 8 bases, J loses 5 bases, and the germline ends lie 7 bases apart. Reading from cysteine to phenylalanine, the CDR3 counts 11 amino acids. The kept DNA is CDR3 alone, 33 bases in frame from the first base.